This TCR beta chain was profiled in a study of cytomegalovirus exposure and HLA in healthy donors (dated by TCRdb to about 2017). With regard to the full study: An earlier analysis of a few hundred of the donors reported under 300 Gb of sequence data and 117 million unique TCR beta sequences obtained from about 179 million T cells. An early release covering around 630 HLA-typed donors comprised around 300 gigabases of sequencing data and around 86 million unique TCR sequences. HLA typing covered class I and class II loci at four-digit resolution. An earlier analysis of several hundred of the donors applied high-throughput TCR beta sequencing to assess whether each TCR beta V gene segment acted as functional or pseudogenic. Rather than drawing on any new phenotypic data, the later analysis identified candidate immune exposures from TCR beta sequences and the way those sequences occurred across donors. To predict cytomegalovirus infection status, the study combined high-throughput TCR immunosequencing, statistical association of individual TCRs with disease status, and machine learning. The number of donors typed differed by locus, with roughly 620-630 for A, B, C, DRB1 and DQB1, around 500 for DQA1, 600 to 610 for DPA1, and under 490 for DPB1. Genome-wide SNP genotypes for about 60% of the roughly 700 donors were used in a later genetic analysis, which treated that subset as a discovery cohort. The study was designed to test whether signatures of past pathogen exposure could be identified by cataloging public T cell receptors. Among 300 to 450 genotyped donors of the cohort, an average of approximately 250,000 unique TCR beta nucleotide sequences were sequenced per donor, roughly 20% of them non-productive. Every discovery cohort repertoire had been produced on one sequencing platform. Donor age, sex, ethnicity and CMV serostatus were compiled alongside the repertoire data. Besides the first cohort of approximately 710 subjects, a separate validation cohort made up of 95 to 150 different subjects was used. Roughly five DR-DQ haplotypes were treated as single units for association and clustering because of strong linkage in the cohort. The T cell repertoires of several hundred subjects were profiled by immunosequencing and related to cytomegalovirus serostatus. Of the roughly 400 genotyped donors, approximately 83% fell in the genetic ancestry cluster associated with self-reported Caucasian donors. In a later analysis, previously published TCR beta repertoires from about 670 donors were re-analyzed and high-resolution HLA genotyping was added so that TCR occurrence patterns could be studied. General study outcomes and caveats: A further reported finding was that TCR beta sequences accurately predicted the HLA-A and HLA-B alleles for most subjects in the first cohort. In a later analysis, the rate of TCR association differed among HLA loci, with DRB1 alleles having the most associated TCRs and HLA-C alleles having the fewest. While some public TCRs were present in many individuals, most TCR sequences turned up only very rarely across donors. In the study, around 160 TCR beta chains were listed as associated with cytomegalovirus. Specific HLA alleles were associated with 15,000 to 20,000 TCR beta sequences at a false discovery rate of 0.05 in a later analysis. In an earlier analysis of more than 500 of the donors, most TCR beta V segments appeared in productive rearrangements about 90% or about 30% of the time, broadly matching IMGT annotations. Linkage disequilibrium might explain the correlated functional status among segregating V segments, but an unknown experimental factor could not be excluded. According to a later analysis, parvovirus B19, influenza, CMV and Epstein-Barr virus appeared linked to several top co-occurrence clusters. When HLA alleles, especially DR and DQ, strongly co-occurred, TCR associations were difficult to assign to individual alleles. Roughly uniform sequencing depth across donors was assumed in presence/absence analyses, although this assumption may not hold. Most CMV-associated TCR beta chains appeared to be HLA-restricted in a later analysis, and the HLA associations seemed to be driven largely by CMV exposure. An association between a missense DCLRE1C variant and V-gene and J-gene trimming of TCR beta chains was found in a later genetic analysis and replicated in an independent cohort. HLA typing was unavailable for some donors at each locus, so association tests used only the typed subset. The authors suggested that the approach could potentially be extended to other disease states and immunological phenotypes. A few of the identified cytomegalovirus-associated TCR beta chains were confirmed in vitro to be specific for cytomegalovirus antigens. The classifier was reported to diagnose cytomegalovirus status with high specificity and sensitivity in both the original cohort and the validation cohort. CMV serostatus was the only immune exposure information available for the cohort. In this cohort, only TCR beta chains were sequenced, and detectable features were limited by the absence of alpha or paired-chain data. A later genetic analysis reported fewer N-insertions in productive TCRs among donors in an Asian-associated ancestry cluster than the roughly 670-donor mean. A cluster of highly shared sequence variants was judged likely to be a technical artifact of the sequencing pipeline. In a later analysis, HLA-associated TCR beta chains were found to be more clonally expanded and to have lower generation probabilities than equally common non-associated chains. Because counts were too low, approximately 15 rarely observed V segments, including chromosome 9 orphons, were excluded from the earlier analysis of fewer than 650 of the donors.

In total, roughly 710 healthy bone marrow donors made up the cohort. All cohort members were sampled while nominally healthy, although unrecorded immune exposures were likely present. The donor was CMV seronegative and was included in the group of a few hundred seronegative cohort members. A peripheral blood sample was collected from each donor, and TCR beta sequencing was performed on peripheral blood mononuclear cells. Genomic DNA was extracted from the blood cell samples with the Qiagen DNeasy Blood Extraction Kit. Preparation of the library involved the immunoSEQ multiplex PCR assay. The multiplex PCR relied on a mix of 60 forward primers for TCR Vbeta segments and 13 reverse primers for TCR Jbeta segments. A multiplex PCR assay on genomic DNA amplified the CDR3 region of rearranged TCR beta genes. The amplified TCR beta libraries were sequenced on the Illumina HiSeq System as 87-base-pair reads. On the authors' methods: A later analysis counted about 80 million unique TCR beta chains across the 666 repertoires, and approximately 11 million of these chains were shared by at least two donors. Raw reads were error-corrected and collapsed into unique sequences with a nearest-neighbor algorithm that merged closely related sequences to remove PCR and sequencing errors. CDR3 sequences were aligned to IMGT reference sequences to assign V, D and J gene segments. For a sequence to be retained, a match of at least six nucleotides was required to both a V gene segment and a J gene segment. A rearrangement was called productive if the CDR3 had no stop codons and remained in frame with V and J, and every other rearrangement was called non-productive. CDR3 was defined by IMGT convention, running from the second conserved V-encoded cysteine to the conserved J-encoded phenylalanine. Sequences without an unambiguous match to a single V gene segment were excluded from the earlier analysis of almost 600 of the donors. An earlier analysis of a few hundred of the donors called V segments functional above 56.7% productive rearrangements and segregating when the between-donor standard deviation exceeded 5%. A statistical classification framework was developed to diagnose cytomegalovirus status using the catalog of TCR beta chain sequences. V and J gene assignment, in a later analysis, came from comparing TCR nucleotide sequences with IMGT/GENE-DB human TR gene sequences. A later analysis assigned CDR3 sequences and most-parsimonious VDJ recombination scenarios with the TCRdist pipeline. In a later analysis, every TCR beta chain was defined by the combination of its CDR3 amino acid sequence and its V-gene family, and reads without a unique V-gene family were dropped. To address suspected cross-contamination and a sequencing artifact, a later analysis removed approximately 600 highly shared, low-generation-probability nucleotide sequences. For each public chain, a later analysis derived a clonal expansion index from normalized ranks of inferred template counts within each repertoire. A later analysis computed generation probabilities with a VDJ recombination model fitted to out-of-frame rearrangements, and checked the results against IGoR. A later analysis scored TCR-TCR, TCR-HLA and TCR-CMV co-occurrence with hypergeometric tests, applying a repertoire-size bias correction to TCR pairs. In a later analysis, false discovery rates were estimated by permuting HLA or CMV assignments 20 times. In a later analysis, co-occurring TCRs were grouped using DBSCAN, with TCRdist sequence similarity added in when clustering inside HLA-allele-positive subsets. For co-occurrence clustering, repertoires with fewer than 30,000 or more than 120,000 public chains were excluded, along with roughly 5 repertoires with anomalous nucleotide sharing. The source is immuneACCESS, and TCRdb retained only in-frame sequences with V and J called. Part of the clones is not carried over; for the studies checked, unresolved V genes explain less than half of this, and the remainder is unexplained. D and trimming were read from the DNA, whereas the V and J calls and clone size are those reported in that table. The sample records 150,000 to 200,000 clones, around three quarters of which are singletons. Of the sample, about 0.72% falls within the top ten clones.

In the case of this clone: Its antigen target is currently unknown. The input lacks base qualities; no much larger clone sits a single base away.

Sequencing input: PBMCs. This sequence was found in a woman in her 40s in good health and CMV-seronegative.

This receptor carries the CDR3 CASSLETEVWDEQFF. The DNA is as follows: TGTGCCAGCAGCTTGGAGACAGAAGTTTGGGATGAGCAGTTCTTC. The V gene is TRBV13 and the J gene is TRBJ2-1; a tentative D match to TRBD1 spans 5 bases. Including the terminal cysteine and phenylalanine, the CDR3 comprises 15 residues. The retained sequence is limited to the CDR3, 45 bases, with the frame set at the first base. Trimming removed 3 bases from V and 8 bases from J, leaving 17 bases between the germline ends. CDR1 and CDR2 are drawn from the germline V gene (reference sequence): PRHDT, FYEKMQ.